The rows below give T cell receptor beta chains drawn from one sample of a study of shared clonotypes between healthy human individuals. The assay was immunoSEQ multiplex PCR, and TCRdb's table has in-frame clones only and misses some. Of approximately 2.4 million clones detected, approximately 94% appear once; the ten largest clones hold approximately 0.13%. The sample was naive CD4+ T cells sorted from blood. These receptors were taken from a young man in good health. Both conserved end residues are part of each CDR3. D genes are given only for firm matches. Only part of the rows carry a size: once, few, many, or a class if the clone is expanded.

DNA	CDR3	V	J	size	D
TGTGCCAGCGGGGCGAGGTCGCAGGGGGCTGGGGAGCAGTACTTC	CASGARSQGAGEQYF	TRBV27	TRBJ2-7	.	TRBD1
TGTGCTAGTGGCTTAGCGGCTAGCACAGATACGCAGTATTTT	CASGLAASTDTQYF	TRBV12-5	TRBJ2-3	.	.
TGTGCCAGCAGCTTGGACAGGGCCTCGGGGGCCCAGTACTTC	CASSLDRASGAQYF	TRBV7-9	TRBJ2-5	.	TRBD1
TGTGCCAGCTCACTACTTAACACTGAAGCTTTCTTT	CASSLLNTEAFF	TRBV18	TRBJ1-1	.	.
TGTGCCAGCAGCCAAGATCTAGTAGGGACCCAGTACTTC	CASSQDLVGTQYF	TRBV14	TRBJ2-5	.	.
TGCAGCGTTGTGGCGGTGGCGAACGAGCAGTACTTC	CSVVAVANEQYF	TRBV29-1	TRBJ2-7	.	.
TGTGCTAGTGGACTGACAGGGGGCACAGATACGCAGTATTTT	CASGLTGGTDTQYF	TRBV12-5	TRBJ2-3	once	TRBD1
TGCGCCAGCAGCTTGGAGTGGGCCCGTGAGCAGTACTTC	CASSLEWAREQYF	TRBV5-1	TRBJ2-7	.	.
TGTGCCATCAGTGAGTCGGCAGTTCGCGAGCAGTACTTC	CAISESAVREQYF	TRBV10-3	TRBJ2-7	once	.
TGTGCCAGCAGCCTTAGCGGGAGACCTGGGAATGAGCAGTTCTTC	CASSLSGRPGNEQFF	TRBV11-2	TRBJ2-1	.	TRBD2
TGTGCCAGCAGCCCACGGGGGGTGGGTAGGGACGAGCAGTACTTC	CASSPRGVGRDEQYF	TRBV7-9	TRBJ2-7	.	TRBD2
TGTGCCTGGAGCTCAGGGGGCGGTTCACCCCTCCACTTT	CAWSSGGGSPLHF	TRBV30	TRBJ1-6	.	TRBD1
TGTGCCAGCGGTCGGGGAGACCAACCTAATCAGCCCCAGCATTTT	CASGRGDQPNQPQHF	TRBV6-6	TRBJ1-5	.	.
TGTGCCAGCAGCTTATATCCCGGCCCCTCCTACGAGCAGTACTTC	CASSLYPGPSYEQYF	TRBV7-2	TRBJ2-7	.	.
TGTGCCAGCAGCGCGAGCGGGAGGGGGACAGATACGCAGTATTTT	CASSASGRGTDTQYF	TRBV9	TRBJ2-3	.	TRBD2
TGTGCCAGTAGTCCCGGGACAGGGGTCTATGGCTACACCTTC	CASSPGTGVYGYTF	TRBV19	TRBJ1-2	.	TRBD1
TGTGCCAGCAGGATCGGCGGAATGAATGAGCAGTTCTTC	CASRIGGMNEQFF	TRBV27	TRBJ2-1	.	.
TGTGCCAGCAGTCTCGGGTCTCTTAACACCGGGGAGCTGTTTTTT	CASSLGSLNTGELFF	TRBV6-6	TRBJ2-2	once	.
TGTGCCAGCAGCTTAGCGCTGGTCTCTTCTAATTCACCCCTCCACTTT	CASSLALVSSNSPLHF	TRBV7-9	TRBJ1-6	.	.
TGCGCCAGCAGCTTGGCCCCGGGACCCACTGAAGCTTTCTTT	CASSLAPGPTEAFF	TRBV5-1	TRBJ1-1	once	.
TGTGCCAGCAGCCCATTTGGCAGGGGGTACTACGAGCAGTACTTC	CASSPFGRGYYEQYF	TRBV21-1	TRBJ2-7	.	.
TGTGCCAGCAGCTTGCCAAGCGGGAGGGAGAACACCGGGGAGCTGTTTTTT	CASSLPSGRENTGELFF	TRBV5-4	TRBJ2-2	.	TRBD2
TGTGCCAGCTCACCAGGGCAGGGGGACGGCTACACCTTC	CASSPGQGDGYTF	TRBV18	TRBJ1-2	.	TRBD1
TGCGCCAGCAGCTTGGGTCTATCGTGGGGTGACACTGAAGCTTTCTTT	CASSLGLSWGDTEAFF	TRBV5-1	TRBJ1-1	.	.
TGTGCCAGCAGTGATCTGGCGGCAGCGAGAATCAACACTGAAGCTTTCTTT	CASSDLAAARINTEAFF	TRBV2	TRBJ1-1	.	.
TGTGCCAGCATGCGGAGGGGAGAGACCCAGTACTTC	CASMRRGETQYF	TRBV25-1	TRBJ2-5	.	.
TGTGCCAGCAGTGAAGCGCTATGGGGGCCGGTCTCCTACGAGCAGTACTTC	CASSEALWGPVSYEQYF	TRBV2	TRBJ2-7	.	.
TGTGCCAGAAGCTGGGGGAAAGGGGCGAGCACCTACGAGCAGTACTTC	CARSWGKGASTYEQYF	TRBV5-3	TRBJ2-7	.	.
TGTGCCAGCAGAAAACCAAACACCATATATTTT	CASRKPNTIYF	TRBV6-6	TRBJ1-3	.	.
TGTGCCAGCAGTGAAGCAAACAGGGAGGGTCTAGGCTACACCTTC	CASSEANREGLGYTF	TRBV2	TRBJ1-2	.	.
TGTGCCAGCAGCCGGGACCCCCGTTCCTACGAGCAGTACTTC	CASSRDPRSYEQYF	TRBV5-4	TRBJ2-7	.	.
TGTGCCAGCAGCTTAAAGGGACAGAATTCACCCCTCCACTTT	CASSLKGQNSPLHF	TRBV7-6	TRBJ1-6	.	TRBD1
TGTGCCAGCAGCCCCCGACAGGGAATCTACAATGAGCAGTTCTTC	CASSPRQGIYNEQFF	TRBV11-2	TRBJ2-1	.	TRBD1
TGTGCCAGCAGTGCTCAGGGGAGCGAAAAACTGTTTTTT	CASSAQGSEKLFF	TRBV2	TRBJ1-4	.	.
TGTGGTCTCGGTGAGGGCCAGGAGCAGTACTTC	CGLGEGQEQYF	TRBV7-9	TRBJ2-7	.	.
TGTGCCAGCACCGGACGGTATGGCTACACCTTC	CASTGRYGYTF	TRBV6-6	TRBJ1-2	few	.
TGTGCCATCGGTGGACAGGTCACAGATACGCAGTATTTT	CAIGGQVTDTQYF	TRBV10-3	TRBJ2-3	once	TRBD1
TGTGCCAGCAGCCCCACGGCGGGACAGCGATCCAACACTGAAGCTTTCTTT	CASSPTAGQRSNTEAFF	TRBV11-2	TRBJ1-1	once	TRBD1
TGCGCCAGCAGTGAGTCTAGCGGGAACTCCTACAATGAGCAGTTCTTC	CASSESSGNSYNEQFF	TRBV10-1	TRBJ2-1	once	TRBD2
TGCGCCAGCAGCTTTCCTGCAAGAATGCCGGGCCCCGATGGGGAGCTGTTTTTT	CASSFPARMPGPDGELFF	TRBV5-1	TRBJ2-2	once	.
TGTGCCAGCAGCCCGGGGGGCCACGAGCAGTACTTC	CASSPGGHEQYF	TRBV9	TRBJ2-7	.	.
TGTGCCAGCAGTTTTGAGCGGGCGACCGGGGAGCTGTTTTTT	CASSFERATGELFF	TRBV27	TRBJ2-2	.	.
TGTGCCAGCAGCCGGGACGCCTCCGAGGGTCGCGAGCAGTACTTC	CASSRDASEGREQYF	TRBV5-4	TRBJ2-7	.	.
TGTGCCAGCACCCAATGGGGGACAGGGGGAGAGACCCAGTACTTC	CASTQWGTGGETQYF	TRBV6-5	TRBJ2-5	.	TRBD1
TGCGCCAGCAGCCGCGTACTAGCGGGAGTTTTGAGCGGGGAGCTGTTTTTT	CASSRVLAGVLSGELFF	TRBV4-1	TRBJ2-2	.	TRBD2
TGTGCCAGCAGCGTAACCCCCTACAATGAGCAGTTCTTC	CASSVTPYNEQFF	TRBV9	TRBJ2-1	.	.
TGTGCCATCAGGACGGACAGTGGAACTGAAGCTTTCTTT	CAIRTDSGTEAFF	TRBV10-3	TRBJ1-1	.	.
TGTGCCAGTCACGGGACCAAATCCTACGAGCAGTACTTC	CASHGTKSYEQYF	TRBV19	TRBJ2-7	.	.
TGTGCCAGCAGGTCCGCGGGCGGGAGCTACGAGCAGTACTTC	CASRSAGGSYEQYF	TRBV2	TRBJ2-7	.	TRBD2
TGTGCCAGTAGTCCAGGACAGGCATATAGCAATCAGCCCCAGCATTTT	CASSPGQAYSNQPQHF	TRBV19	TRBJ1-5	.	TRBD1
TGCGCCAGCAGCTCCACAGGGGATCGGGAAGCTTTCTTT	CASSSTGDREAFF	TRBV5-1	TRBJ1-1	.	TRBD1
TGTGCCAGCAGTGGCGGGGGACAGGGGGCCAGCACAGATACGCAGTATTTT	CASSGGGQGASTDTQYF	TRBV2	TRBJ2-3	.	TRBD1
TGTGCCAGAAGCACGGGACAGCTGAACACTGAAGCTTTCTTT	CARSTGQLNTEAFF	TRBV7-5	TRBJ1-1	.	.
TGTGCCAGCAGGGGGACTAGCGGGGGCTTGAACACCGGGGAGCTGTTTTTT	CASRGTSGGLNTGELFF	TRBV2	TRBJ2-2	.	TRBD2
TGCGCCAGCAGTGACGGGGCAAACTATGGCTACACCTTC	CASSDGANYGYTF	TRBV10-2	TRBJ1-2	once	.
TGTGCCAGCAGGAGAGCGGGGGGCGTCCCGGGGACCCAGTACTTC	CASRRAGGVPGTQYF	TRBV27	TRBJ2-5	.	TRBD2
TGTGCCAGTAGTGCCCTGGGACAGGTCTATGGCTACACCTTC	CASSALGQVYGYTF	TRBV19	TRBJ1-2	.	TRBD1
TGCGCCAGCAGTGAGACAAGTAAGGGGGGCCTAAATGAGCAGTTCTTC	CASSETSKGGLNEQFF	TRBV10-1	TRBJ2-1	.	.
TGTGCCAGCAGTTTATCACAGGGCTCCAACTATGGCTACACCTTC	CASSLSQGSNYGYTF	TRBV27	TRBJ1-2	.	.
TGTGCCAGCAGCTCCGAGGGACTAGCTCGCCTCGCCGAGCAGTACTTC	CASSSEGLARLAEQYF	TRBV11-2	TRBJ2-7	.	TRBD2